The sample holds a few counts of the clone carrying this T cell receptor beta chain. The antigen is undetermined. This sample was included in a study of cytomegalovirus exposure and HLA in healthy donors. Overall study findings and caveats: As confirmed in vitro, a few CMV-associated chains were specific for CMV antigens. Researchers had no immune exposure information except CMV serostatus available. An analysis done earlier found most TCR beta V segments productive about 87% or about 30% of the time.

The germline V gene has CDR1 MDHEN and CDR2 SYDVKM. The CDR3 totals 16 residues. V shed 9 bases and J 7 bases; nucleotides not matched to a gene: 18. It was with 60 Vbeta and 13 Jbeta primers that the PCR ran. Clones were sequenced by immunoSEQ multiplex PCR, and TCRdb holds only the in-frame ones, with some missing. The sample lists about 90,000 clones, over 55% seen once, with roughly 21% in the top ten. These donors counted as nominally healthy when sampled, but unrecorded immune exposures were likely. The sequence was obtained from a woman aged 45-59 years in good health and CMV-seropositive. The source material was PBMCs. V usage is TRBV28 and J usage is TRBJ1-1; 9 bases are shared with TRBD1. The CDR3 bases are TGTGCCAGTTTATCATCGCCGGGACAGGGTAACCGTGAAGCTTTCTTT. This translates into CASLSSPGQGNREAFF.